The 13 T cell receptor beta chains below were found in one sample sequenced in a study of blood T cell repertoires in COVID-19. TCRdb's copy holds only in-frame clones and misses some; the assay was immunoSEQ multiplex PCR. This table holds fewer than 350,000 clones, 70% to 90% found once. Sequencing was done on a sample of peripheral blood. These receptors all come from a woman in her thirties who had recovered from COVID-19.

The chain is built from TRBV6-1 and TRBJ1-1; weak D call: TRBD1 (6 bases). This CDR3 contains 15 residues. Trimming left V 0 bases short and J 6 bases short, with 14 bases between. CDR1 and CDR2 (germline): MNHNS, SASEGT. In DNA, the CDR3 is TGTGCCAGCAGTGAAGCCGCGGCAGGGGCGGCTGAAGCTTTCTTT. This codes for CASSEAAAGAAEAFF.

The V and J genes are TRBV19 and TRBJ1-6; the D gene is possibly TRBD1 (6 bases). This CDR3 contains 14 residues. CDR1 LNHDA and CDR2 SQIVND come from the germline V gene (reference sequence). Trimming took off 2 bases at V and 7 bases at J, with 9 bases between the two ends. The DNA for the CDR3 is TGTGCCAGTAGTATATACAGGGAAAATTCACCCCTCCACTTT. This sequence encodes CASSIYRENSPLHF.

The chain has TRBV30 and TRBJ2-3; TRBD2 aligns across 10 bases. Trimming took 0 bases from V and 6 from J; bases not matched to a gene: 6. CDR3 length: 15 amino acids. Germline CDR1 GTSNPN, CDR2 SVGIG (reference sequence). The CDR3 sequence: CAWSVRLAGEDTQYF. DNA for the CDR3: TGTGCCTGGAGTGTACGGCTAGCGGGGGAGGATACGCAGTATTTT.

The V gene is TRBV12-5, the J gene TRBJ2-2, with 9 nucleotides matching TRBD1. Germline loops: CDR1 LGHNT, CDR2 FRNRAP. This CDR3 is built from 18 residues. The ends lost 5 bases at V and 6 bases at J; junction bases unmatched: 16. The CDR3 bases are TGTGCTAGTGGTACGCCCCCCCGGGACAGGGTAGCGGCCGGGGAGCTGTTTTTT. As protein: CASGTPPRDRVAAGELFF.

This clone was seen only once. The gene calls are TRBV6-5 and TRBJ1-3, with a tentative D call TRBD1 (5 bases). Germline V gene data show CDR1 as MNHEY and CDR2 as SVGAGI. The CDR3 is 15 amino acids. Trimming removed 6 bases at V and 0 bases at J, with 12 bases between. The CDR3: CASSRGRNSGNTIYF. The DNA for the CDR3 is TGTGCCAGCAGCCGGGGGAGAAACTCTGGAAACACCATATATTTT.

The V and J genes are TRBV6-5 and TRBJ2-7; 9 bases line up with TRBD1. V shed 11 bases and J 2 bases; nucleotides not matched to a gene: 10. CDR1 and CDR2 (germline): MNHEY, SVGAGI. The CDR3 has 14 amino acids. This CDR3 reads CAGKGQGVTYEQYF. CDR3 nucleotides: TGTGCCGGAAAGGGACAGGGTGTAACCTACGAGCAGTACTTC.

The chain recombines TRBV4-1 with TRBJ2-2, with D possibly matching TRBD2 (5 bases). Germline lookup yields CDR1 MGHRA and CDR2 YSYEKL. V gave up 0 bases and J gave up 2 bases, with 10 bases separating them. The CDR3 spans 16 residues. CDR3 bases: TGCGCCAGCAGCCAAGACCCGGGAATTAACACCGGGGAGCTGTTTTTT. This gives the protein CASSQDPGINTGELFF.

This clone was found a few times. V and J are TRBV4-1 and TRBJ2-7; D is perhaps TRBD2 (5 bases). The germline V gene has CDR1 MGHRA and CDR2 YSYEKL. Between the trimmed V and J ends, which lost 1 base and 5 bases, there was a span of 24 bases. The CDR3 length is 18 residues. In nucleotides, the CDR3 is TGCGCCAGCAGCCAAGGAAGGGTTCGGGGTCCCCCGCGAAACGAGCAGTACTTC. Encoded protein: CASSQGRVRGPPRNEQYF.

This clone was counted a single time. This sequence joins TRBV6-5 and TRBJ2-3; no clear D. V gave up 5 bases and J gave up 1 base, with 4 bases separating them. The CDR3 sequence is 12 residues long. Germline lookup yields CDR1 MNHEY and CDR2 SVGAGI. The CDR3: CASSRGTDTQYF. The CDR3, as DNA: TGTGCCAGCAGTAGAGGCACAGATACGCAGTATTTT.

The V and J genes are TRBV19 and TRBJ2-7; D gene unclear. Germline lookup yields CDR1 LNHDA and CDR2 SQIVND (reference sequence). The CDR3 covers 14 residues. V was pared by 5 bases and J by 5 bases, with 16 bases between. CDR3 amino acids: CASSPLGRPNEQYF. The CDR3 nucleotides read TGTGCCAGTAGTCCGCTAGGCCGCCCAAACGAGCAGTACTTC.

The rearrangement uses TRBV29-1 and TRBJ2-3; a weak D match, TRBD1 (8 bases). The length of the CDR3 is 14 residues. Germline CDR1 SQVTM, CDR2 ANQGSEA. V dropped 5 bases and J dropped 0 bases, with 12 bases sitting between them. CDR3 loop: CSVPQGGSTDTQYF. The CDR3, as DNA: TGCAGCGTTCCACAGGGGGGGAGCACAGATACGCAGTATTTT.

As for this clone: The same CDR3 can be traced to other DNA sequences in this sample. V and J are TRBV19 and TRBJ1-1; no reliable D call. With 8 bases removed from V and 4 bases from J, the gap between germline ends came to 11 bases. This CDR3 comprises 12 residues. Germline CDR1 LNHDA, CDR2 SQIVND (reference sequence). The CDR3 loop is CASSWGGTEAFF. CDR3 in DNA: TGTGCCAGTTCCTGGGGAGGCACTGAAGCTTTCTTT.

In this sample, this clone turned up a few times. V usage is TRBV5-1 and J usage is TRBJ2-3; D possibly corresponds to TRBD2 (5 bases). The CDR3 has 15 residues. V dropped 1 base and J dropped 0 bases, with 9 bases sitting between them. Germline V gene lookup returns CDR1 SGHRS and CDR2 YFSETQ. CDR3 nucleotides: TGCGCCAGCAGCTTGTCCGAGGGCAGCACAGATACGCAGTATTTT. Protein product: CASSLSEGSTDTQYF.